A selection of T cell receptor beta chains follows, all from one sample in a study of cytomegalovirus exposure and HLA in healthy donors. Here immunoSEQ multiplex PCR was the method, and the copy in TCRdb shows in-frame clones only, minus some. The sample comprises roughly 130,000 clones, around three quarters of which are singletons, and about 2% rests with the top ten. Source material: PBMCs. The receptors stem from a man between 18 and 35 years old in good health and CMV-seronegative. The CDR3 runs from the conserved cysteine through the conserved F or W. Fields, in order: J gene, clone size, D gene, V gene, CDR3 protein, CDR3 DNA. A D gene is named only where the DNA matches it firmly. Clone size appears in some rows only: once, few, many, or a class for an expanded clone.

J gene: TRBJ1-1; clone size: -; D gene: -; V gene: TRBV5-5; CDR3 protein: CASSLGGNTEAFF; CDR3 DNA: TGTGCCAGCAGCTTGGGCGGGAACACTGAAGCTTTCTTT
J gene: TRBJ2-7; clone size: -; D gene: -; V gene: TRBV5-4; CDR3 protein: CASRTLTGLGVYEQYF; CDR3 DNA: TGTGCCAGCAGGACCCTAACCGGGCTAGGGGTCTACGAGCAGTACTTC
J gene: TRBJ2-7; clone size: -; D gene: TRBD2; V gene: TRBV7-9; CDR3 protein: CASSSLGLAGGRYEQYF; CDR3 DNA: TGTGCCAGCAGCTCCCTGGGGCTAGCGGGAGGGCGCTACGAGCAGTACTTC
J gene: TRBJ2-2; clone size: -; D gene: -; V gene: TRBV2; CDR3 protein: CASRFQTGITGELFF; CDR3 DNA: TGTGCCAGCCGCTTCCAAACAGGGATCACCGGGGAGCTGTTTTTT
J gene: TRBJ2-1; clone size: -; D gene: -; V gene: TRBV4-1; CDR3 protein: CASSQEGALNEQFF; CDR3 DNA: TGCGCCAGCAGCCAAGAAGGGGCCCTCAATGAGCAGTTCTTC
J gene: TRBJ1-6; clone size: -; D gene: TRBD1; V gene: TRBV15; CDR3 protein: CATARDSNSPLHF; CDR3 DNA: TGTGCCACCGCCCGGGACAGTAATTCACCCCTCCACTTT
J gene: TRBJ2-1; clone size: once; D gene: -; V gene: TRBV9; CDR3 protein: CASSVSGVGGTHGEQFF; CDR3 DNA: TGTGCCAGCAGCGTCTCGGGCGTGGGCGGGACCCACGGTGAGCAGTTCTTC
J gene: TRBJ2-2; clone size: once; D gene: -; V gene: TRBV27; CDR3 protein: CASSSQNTGELFF; CDR3 DNA: TGTGCCAGCAGTTCCCAGAACACCGGGGAGCTGTTTTTT
J gene: TRBJ2-1; clone size: -; D gene: TRBD1; V gene: TRBV9; CDR3 protein: CASSVVGQGTAFYNEQFF; CDR3 DNA: TGTGCCAGCAGCGTAGTGGGTCAGGGGACAGCATTCTACAATGAGCAGTTCTTC
J gene: TRBJ1-2; clone size: -; D gene: TRBD1; V gene: TRBV2; CDR3 protein: CASILGRDRVKLGYGYTF; CDR3 DNA: TGTGCCAGCATCCTAGGGAGGGACAGGGTGAAGTTGGGCTATGGCTACACCTTC
J gene: TRBJ1-6; clone size: -; D gene: TRBD1; V gene: TRBV10-2; CDR3 protein: CASSVTGQGNSPLHF; CDR3 DNA: TGCGCCAGCAGTGTTACGGGACAGGGGAATTCACCCCTCCACTTT
J gene: TRBJ2-7; clone size: -; D gene: TRBD1; V gene: TRBV10-3; CDR3 protein: CAISESTGAVYEQYF; CDR3 DNA: TGTGCCATCAGTGAGTCCACAGGGGCCGTCTACGAGCAGTACTTC
J gene: TRBJ1-1; clone size: -; D gene: -; V gene: TRBV27; CDR3 protein: CASSGTGFDTEAFF; CDR3 DNA: TGTGCCAGCAGTGGTACAGGGTTCGACACTGAAGCTTTCTTT
J gene: TRBJ2-7; clone size: -; D gene: TRBD2; V gene: TRBV10-3; CDR3 protein: CAISESSGRVSEQYF; CDR3 DNA: TGTGCCATCAGTGAGTCGAGCGGGAGGGTAAGCGAGCAGTACTTC
J gene: TRBJ1-2; clone size: -; D gene: TRBD1; V gene: TRBV7-2; CDR3 protein: CASRDGQGRGYTF; CDR3 DNA: TGTGCCAGCAGGGATGGACAGGGCCGGGGCTACACCTTC
J gene: TRBJ2-7; clone size: -; D gene: TRBD1; V gene: TRBV4-3; CDR3 protein: CASSQLGTGGDEQYF; CDR3 DNA: TGCGCCAGCAGCCAGCTCGGGACAGGGGGGGACGAGCAGTACTTC
J gene: TRBJ1-5; clone size: -; D gene: -; V gene: TRBV10-3; CDR3 protein: CAISEWDTAVAQHF; CDR3 DNA: TGTGCCATCAGTGAGTGGGACACCGCCGTGGCCCAGCATTTT
J gene: TRBJ2-3; clone size: -; D gene: -; V gene: TRBV6-5; CDR3 protein: CASRIAVLSTDTQYF; CDR3 DNA: TGTGCCAGCAGAATAGCGGTTCTGAGCACAGATACGCAGTATTTT
J gene: TRBJ1-1; clone size: -; D gene: -; V gene: TRBV7-9; CDR3 protein: CAGSLITTEAFF; CDR3 DNA: TGTGCCGGCAGCTTGATCACTACTGAAGCTTTCTTT
J gene: TRBJ2-1; clone size: -; D gene: -; V gene: TRBV7-3; CDR3 protein: CASSFRGGDNEQFF; CDR3 DNA: TGTGCCAGCAGCTTTAGAGGGGGGGATAATGAGCAGTTCTTC
J gene: TRBJ2-2; clone size: -; D gene: TRBD2; V gene: TRBV4-3; CDR3 protein: CASSQDAIAELAGTGELFF; CDR3 DNA: TGCGCCAGCAGCCAAGATGCGATCGCGGAACTAGCGGGGACAGGGGAGCTGTTTTTT
J gene: TRBJ2-3; clone size: -; D gene: TRBD2; V gene: TRBV7-9; CDR3 protein: CASSRGLAAGTDTQYF; CDR3 DNA: TGTGCCAGCAGCCGGGGACTAGCGGCCGGCACAGATACGCAGTATTTT
J gene: TRBJ1-1; clone size: -; D gene: TRBD1; V gene: TRBV28; CDR3 protein: CASSHPGTVEAFF; CDR3 DNA: TGTGCCAGCAGTCACCCCGGGACAGTTGAAGCTTTCTTT
J gene: TRBJ2-7; clone size: -; D gene: TRBD2; V gene: TRBV18; CDR3 protein: CASSPQGLAASYEQYF; CDR3 DNA: TGTGCCAGCTCACCGCAGGGACTAGCGGCCTCCTACGAGCAGTACTTC
J gene: TRBJ2-7; clone size: -; D gene: TRBD1; V gene: TRBV28; CDR3 protein: CASRPGQVSLEQYF; CDR3 DNA: TGTGCCAGCAGGCCGGGACAGGTCTCTCTCGAGCAGTACTTC
J gene: TRBJ2-7; clone size: -; D gene: -; V gene: TRBV28; CDR3 protein: CASSLWKTTRGREQYF; CDR3 DNA: TGTGCCAGCAGTTTATGGAAAACTACCAGGGGGAGGGAGCAGTACTTC